This T cell receptor (beta chain) was sequenced in a study of T-cell reconstitution after alpha-beta-depleted transplantation in children. Broader study findings: About two months after transplant, alpha-beta T cells reportedly came from several hundred expanded graft clones.

This CDR3 is built from 18 residues. Germline CDR1 reads MNHEY; CDR2 reads SVGAGI. V was clipped by 0 bases and J by 6 bases; unmatched bases: 12. Preparation of the TCRbeta library involved a method that used unique molecular identifiers. TCRdb ran MiXCR on the PCR reads and lists one entry per CDR3 protein. The sample carries roughly 6,700 distinct CDR3 sequences, roughly 17% recorded once. Notes on this clonotype: As yet, its antigen is unknown.

The sample was PBMCs, taken before TCRalphabeta/CD19-depleted stem cell transplant. The rearrangement links TRBV6-5 to TRBJ2-1; 9 nucleotides agree with TRBD1. This TCR was sampled from a boy aged 2 to 10 with acute lymphoblastic leukemia, due to receive a stem cell transplant. The CDR3 DNA reads as TGTGCCAGCAGTTACTCTCTCTCCGGGACAGGGAAGAGCAATGAGCAGTTCTTC. It encodes CASSYSLSGTGKSNEQFF.